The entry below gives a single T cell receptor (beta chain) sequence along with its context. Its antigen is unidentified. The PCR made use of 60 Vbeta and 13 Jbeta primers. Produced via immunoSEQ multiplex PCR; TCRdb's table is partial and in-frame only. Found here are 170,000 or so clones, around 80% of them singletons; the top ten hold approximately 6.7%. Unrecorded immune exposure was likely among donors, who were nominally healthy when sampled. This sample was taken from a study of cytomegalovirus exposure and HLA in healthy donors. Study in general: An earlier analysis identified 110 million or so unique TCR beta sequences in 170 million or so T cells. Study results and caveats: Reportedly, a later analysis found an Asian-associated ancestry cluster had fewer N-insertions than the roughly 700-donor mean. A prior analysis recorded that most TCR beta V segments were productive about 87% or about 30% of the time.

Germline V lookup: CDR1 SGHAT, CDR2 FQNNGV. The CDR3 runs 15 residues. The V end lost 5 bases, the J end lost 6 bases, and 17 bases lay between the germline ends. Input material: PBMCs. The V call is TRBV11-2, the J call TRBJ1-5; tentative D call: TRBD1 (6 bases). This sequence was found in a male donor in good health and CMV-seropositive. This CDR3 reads CASSQSYRVGQPQHF. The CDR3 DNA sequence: TGTGCCAGCAGCCAATCCTACAGGGTCGGTCAGCCCCAGCATTTT.